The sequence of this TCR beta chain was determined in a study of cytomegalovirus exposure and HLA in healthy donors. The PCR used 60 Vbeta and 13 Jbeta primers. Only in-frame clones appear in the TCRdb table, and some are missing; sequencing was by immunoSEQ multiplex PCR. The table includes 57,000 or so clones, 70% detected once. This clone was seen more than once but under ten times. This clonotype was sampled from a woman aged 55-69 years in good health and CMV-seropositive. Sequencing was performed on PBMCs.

The CDR3 region has the DNA TGTGCCATCAGTGGTTCGGGGGAATTCTATGGCTACACCTTC. Residues: CAISGSGEFYGYTF. The V call is TRBV10-3, the J call TRBJ1-2; possible D gene TRBD1, 5 bases. This CDR3 has 14 amino acids. V gave up 4 bases and J gave up 4 bases, with 13 bases separating them. Germline CDR1 and CDR2: ENHRY and SYGVKD.